The sequence of this TCR beta chain was determined in a study of cytomegalovirus exposure and HLA in healthy donors. There are a few counts of this clone. Its antigen is currently unknown. V lost 2 bases and J lost 4, with 18 bases in between. The V gene's germline CDR1 is KGHSH and CDR2 LQKENI. The CDR3 extends over 17 amino acids. Whole-study results and caveats: The likely explanation for a cluster of highly shared sequence variants was sequencing artifact. Previously analyzed data showed that most TCR beta V segments were productive at a frequency of about 87% or about 30%. The study flagged some 170 TCR beta chains as cytomegalovirus-associated.

This PCR relied on a set of 60 Vbeta primers and 13 Jbeta primers. Some clones are missing from TCRdb's copy, which holds only in-frame ones; the method was immunoSEQ multiplex PCR. Among some 120,000 clones listed, approximately 75% were seen once. The chain links TRBV18 to TRBJ2-1, with D tentatively TRBD2 (6 bases). The sequence derives from a man in his forties in good health and CMV-seronegative. Sequenced material: PBMCs. This chain's CDR3 is CASSPVFGSRSYNEQFF. The CDR3 bases are TGTGCCAGCTCACCAGTTTTCGGGAGCAGGTCTTACAATGAGCAGTTCTTC.